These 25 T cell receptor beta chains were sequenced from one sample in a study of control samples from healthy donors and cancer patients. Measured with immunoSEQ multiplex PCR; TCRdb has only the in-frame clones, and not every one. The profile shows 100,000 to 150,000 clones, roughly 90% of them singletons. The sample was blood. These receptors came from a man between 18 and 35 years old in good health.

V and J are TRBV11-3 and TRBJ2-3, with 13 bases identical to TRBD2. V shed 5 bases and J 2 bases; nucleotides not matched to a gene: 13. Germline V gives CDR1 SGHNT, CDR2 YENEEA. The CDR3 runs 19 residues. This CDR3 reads CASSRDLPGLAGNTDTQYF. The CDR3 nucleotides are TGTGCCAGCAGCCGTGACTTACCGGGACTAGCGGGAAACACAGATACGCAGTATTTT.

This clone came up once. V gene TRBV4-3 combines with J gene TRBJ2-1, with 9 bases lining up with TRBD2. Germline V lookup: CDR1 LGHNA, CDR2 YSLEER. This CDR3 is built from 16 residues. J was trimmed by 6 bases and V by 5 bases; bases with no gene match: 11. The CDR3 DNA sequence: TGCGCCAGCAGCTACTCTGGAGTAGCGGGAGTCAATGAGCAGTTCTTC. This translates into CASSYSGVAGVNEQFF.

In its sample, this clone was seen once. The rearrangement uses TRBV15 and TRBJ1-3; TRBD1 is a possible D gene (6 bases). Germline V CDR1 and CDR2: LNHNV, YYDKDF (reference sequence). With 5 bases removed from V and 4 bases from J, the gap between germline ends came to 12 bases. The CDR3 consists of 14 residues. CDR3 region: CATSFQGIGNTIYF. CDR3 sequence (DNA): TGTGCCACCAGCTTCCAGGGGATCGGAAACACCATATATTTT.

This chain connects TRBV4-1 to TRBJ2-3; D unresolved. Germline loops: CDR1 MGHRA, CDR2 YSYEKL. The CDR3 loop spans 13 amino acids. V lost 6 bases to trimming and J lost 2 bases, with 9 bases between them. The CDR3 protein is CASSRQFTDTQYF. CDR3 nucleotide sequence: TGCGCCAGCAGTCGGCAGTTCACAGATACGCAGTATTTT.

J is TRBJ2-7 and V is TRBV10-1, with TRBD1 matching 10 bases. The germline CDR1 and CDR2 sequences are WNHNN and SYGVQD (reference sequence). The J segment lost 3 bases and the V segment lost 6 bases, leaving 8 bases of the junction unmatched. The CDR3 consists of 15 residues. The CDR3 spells CASRANRDRGYEQYV. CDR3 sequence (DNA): TGCGCCAGCAGAGCAAACCGGGACAGGGGCTACGAGCAGTACGTC.

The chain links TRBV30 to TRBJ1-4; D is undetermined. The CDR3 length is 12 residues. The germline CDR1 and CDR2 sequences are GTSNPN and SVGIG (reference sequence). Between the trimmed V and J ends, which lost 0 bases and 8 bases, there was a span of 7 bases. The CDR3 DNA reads TGTGCCTGGAGTGTAAGTTGGGAAAAACTGTTTTTT. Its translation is CAWSVSWEKLFF.

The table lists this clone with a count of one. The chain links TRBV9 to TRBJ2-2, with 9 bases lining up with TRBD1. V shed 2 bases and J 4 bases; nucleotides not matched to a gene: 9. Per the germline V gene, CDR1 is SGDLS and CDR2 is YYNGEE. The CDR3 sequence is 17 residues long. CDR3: CASSVSRDRETTGELFF. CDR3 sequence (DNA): TGTGCCAGCAGCGTCAGCCGGGACAGGGAAACCACCGGGGAGCTGTTTTTT.

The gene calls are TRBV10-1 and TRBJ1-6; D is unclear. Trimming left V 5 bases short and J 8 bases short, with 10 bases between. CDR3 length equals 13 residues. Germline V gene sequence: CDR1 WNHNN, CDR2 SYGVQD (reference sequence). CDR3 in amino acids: CASSWEKDSPLHF. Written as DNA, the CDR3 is TGCGCCAGCAGTTGGGAGAAGGATTCACCCCTCCACTTT.

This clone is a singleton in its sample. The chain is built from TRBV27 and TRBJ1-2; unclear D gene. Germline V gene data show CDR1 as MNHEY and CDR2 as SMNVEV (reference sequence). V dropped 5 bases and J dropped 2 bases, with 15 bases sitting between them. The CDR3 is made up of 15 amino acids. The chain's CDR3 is CASSPWAGRNYGYTF. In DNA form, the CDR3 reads TGTGCCAGCAGTCCGTGGGCAGGACGGAACTATGGCTACACCTTC.

This chain's CDR3 is CASSLRGLGNEQFF. CDR3 sequence (DNA): TGCGCCAGCAGCTTGCGTGGGTTGGGGAATGAGCAGTTCTTC. This chain uses TRBV5-1 with TRBJ2-1; D gene uncertain. V lost 1 base to trimming and J lost 7 bases, with 12 bases between them. The CDR3 is 14 residues long. CDR1 SGHRS and CDR2 YFSETQ come from the germline V gene.

The CDR3 loop is CASSLGKNTEAFF. In DNA form, the CDR3 reads TGTGCCAGCAGTTTAGGGAAGAACACTGAAGCTTTCTTT. The chain couples TRBV28 to TRBJ1-1; D uncertain. The CDR3 covers 13 residues. V lost 2 bases to trimming and J lost 1 base, with 5 bases between them. Germline CDR1 reads MDHEN; CDR2 reads SYDVKM.

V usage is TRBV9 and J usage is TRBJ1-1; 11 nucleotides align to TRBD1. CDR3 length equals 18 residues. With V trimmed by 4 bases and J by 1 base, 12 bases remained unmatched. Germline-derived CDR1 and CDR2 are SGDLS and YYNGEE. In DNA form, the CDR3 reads TGTGCCAGCAGCCCCCAAAGGACAGGGGGCCATAAGAACACTGAAGCTTTCTTT. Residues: CASSPQRTGGHKNTEAFF.

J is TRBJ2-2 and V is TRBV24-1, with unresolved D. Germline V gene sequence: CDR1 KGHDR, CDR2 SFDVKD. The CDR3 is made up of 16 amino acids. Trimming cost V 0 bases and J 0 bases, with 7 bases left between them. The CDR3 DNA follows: TGTGCCACCAGTGATTTGAATGGCGCGAACACCGGGGAGCTGTTTTTT. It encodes CATSDLNGANTGELFF.

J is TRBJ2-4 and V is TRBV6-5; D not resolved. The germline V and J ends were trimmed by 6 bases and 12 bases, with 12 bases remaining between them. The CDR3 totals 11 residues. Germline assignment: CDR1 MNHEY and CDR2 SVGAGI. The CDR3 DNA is TGTGCCAGCAGGGGAAGCCCAGATCAGTACTTC. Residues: CASRGSPDQYF.

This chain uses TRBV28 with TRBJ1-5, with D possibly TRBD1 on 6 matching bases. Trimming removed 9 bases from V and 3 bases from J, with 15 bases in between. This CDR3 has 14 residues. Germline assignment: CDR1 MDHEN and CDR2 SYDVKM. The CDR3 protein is CASQGFRANQPQHF. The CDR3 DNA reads TGTGCCAGTCAGGGGTTCAGAGCCAATCAGCCCCAGCATTTT.

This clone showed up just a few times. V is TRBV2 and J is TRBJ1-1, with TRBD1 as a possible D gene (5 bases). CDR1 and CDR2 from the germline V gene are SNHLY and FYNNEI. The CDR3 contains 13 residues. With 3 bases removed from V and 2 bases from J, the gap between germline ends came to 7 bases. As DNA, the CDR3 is TGTGCCAGCAGTGAGGGGACCAACACTGAAGCTTTCTTT. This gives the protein CASSEGTNTEAFF.

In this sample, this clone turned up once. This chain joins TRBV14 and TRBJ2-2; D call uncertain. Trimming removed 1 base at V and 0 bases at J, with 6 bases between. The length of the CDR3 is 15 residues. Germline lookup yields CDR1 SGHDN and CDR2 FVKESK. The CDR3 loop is CASSQAAANTGELFF. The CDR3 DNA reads TGTGCCAGCAGCCAAGCTGCAGCGAACACCGGGGAGCTGTTTTTT.

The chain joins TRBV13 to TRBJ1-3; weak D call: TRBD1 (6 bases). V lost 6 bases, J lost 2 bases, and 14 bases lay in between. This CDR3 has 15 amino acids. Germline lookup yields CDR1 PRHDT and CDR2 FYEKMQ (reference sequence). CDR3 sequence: CASSFRGGAGNTIYF. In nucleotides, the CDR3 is TGTGCCAGCAGTTTTCGTGGGGGCGCTGGAAACACCATATATTTT.

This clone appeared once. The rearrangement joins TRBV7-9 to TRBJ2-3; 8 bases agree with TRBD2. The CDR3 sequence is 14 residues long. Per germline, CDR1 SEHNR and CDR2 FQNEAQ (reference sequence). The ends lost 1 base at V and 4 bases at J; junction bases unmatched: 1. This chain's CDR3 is CASSLEGLADTQYF. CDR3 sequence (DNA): TGTGCCAGCAGCTTAGAGGGACTAGCAGATACGCAGTATTTT.

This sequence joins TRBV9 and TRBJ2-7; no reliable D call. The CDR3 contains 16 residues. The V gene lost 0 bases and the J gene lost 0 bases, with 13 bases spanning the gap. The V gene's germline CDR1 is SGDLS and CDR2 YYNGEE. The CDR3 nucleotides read TGTGCCAGCAGCGTAGATGCGACACCTTCCTCCTACGAGCAGTACTTC. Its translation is CASSVDATPSSYEQYF.

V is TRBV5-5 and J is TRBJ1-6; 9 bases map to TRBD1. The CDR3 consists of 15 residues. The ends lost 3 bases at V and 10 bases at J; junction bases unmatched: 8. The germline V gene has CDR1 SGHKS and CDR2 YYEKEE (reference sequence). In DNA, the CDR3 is TGTGCCAGCAGCTCCGTCGGGGACAGGGCCTCACCCCTCCACTTT. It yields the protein CASSSVGDRASPLHF.

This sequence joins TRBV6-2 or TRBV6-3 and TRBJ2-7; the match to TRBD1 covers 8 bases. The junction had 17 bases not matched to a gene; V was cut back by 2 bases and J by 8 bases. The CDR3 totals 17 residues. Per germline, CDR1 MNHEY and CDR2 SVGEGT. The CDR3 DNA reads TGTGCCAGCAGTTACCTGGGACAGGCCAACGACCTCGGTCAGCAGTACGTC. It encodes CASSYLGQANDLGQQYV.

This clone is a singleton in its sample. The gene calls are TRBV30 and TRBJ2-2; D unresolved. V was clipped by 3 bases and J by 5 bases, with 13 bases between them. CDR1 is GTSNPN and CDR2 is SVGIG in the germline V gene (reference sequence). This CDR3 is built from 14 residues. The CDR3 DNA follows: TGTGCCTGGAGGGCTAGTAGTATAACCGGGGAGCTGTTTTTT. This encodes CAWRASSITGELFF.

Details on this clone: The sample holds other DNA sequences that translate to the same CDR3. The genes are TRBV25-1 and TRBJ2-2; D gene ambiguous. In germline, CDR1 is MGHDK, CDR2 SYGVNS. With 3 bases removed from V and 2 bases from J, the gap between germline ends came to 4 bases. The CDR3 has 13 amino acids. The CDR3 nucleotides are TGTGCCAGCAGTGAGCGAAACACCGGGGAGCTGTTTTTT. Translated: CASSERNTGELFF.

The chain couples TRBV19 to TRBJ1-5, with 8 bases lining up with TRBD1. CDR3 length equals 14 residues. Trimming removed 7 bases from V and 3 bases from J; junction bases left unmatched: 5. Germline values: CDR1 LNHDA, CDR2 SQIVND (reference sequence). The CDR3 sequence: CASTRDRYNQPQHF. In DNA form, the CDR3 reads TGTGCCAGTACCCGGGACAGGTACAATCAGCCCCAGCATTTT.